A selection of T cell receptor beta chains follows, all from one sample in a study of beta chain features in type 1 diabetes. Sequencing was performed with immunoSEQ multiplex PCR; in TCRdb, only in-frame clones are kept and a portion is missing. This table has 810,000 or so clones, roughly 15% appearing once. The material sequenced was naive CD4+ T cells from blood. All receptors come from a woman aged 18-29 years in good health. Each CDR3 is given with its conserved first and last residue. The D gene is left open where the match is weak.

v_gene	d_gene	CDR3aa
TRBV7-8	TRBD1	CASSLGATGKYEQYF
TRBV28	NA	CASSEHARGANVLTF
TRBV28	TRBD1	CASSFRTGDGYTF
TRBV7-9	NA	CASSRRDPGERGYTF
TRBV14	NA	CASSPRYAGPNEKLFF
TRBV28	NA	CASSLSFEETQYF
TRBV7-9	TRBD2	CASSFIPLAGVTGELFF
TRBV25-1	NA	CASSERYRVGSDTQYF
TRBV18	NA	CASSPPNRAYEQYF
TRBV9	NA	CASSVGVLRPSYNEQFF
TRBV27	NA	CASSLGHGLPGEQYF
TRBV28	TRBD1	CASSLGTVGYTF
TRBV5-1	NA	CASSLGGSTYNEQFF
TRBV19	TRBD2	CASHTSGSSYNEQFF
TRBV5-4	NA	CASSLDGFEETQYF
TRBV7-3	NA	CASSLPSDTQYF
TRBV5-6	NA	CASSLFLDRPVIEQFF
TRBV10-3	TRBD2	CAIRSSGRGADTQYF
TRBV7-9	TRBD2	CASSSRAGTSGVTDTQYF
TRBV6-5	NA	CASSYREEQFF
TRBV4-1	NA	CASSQVVFLETQYF
TRBV6-5	NA	CASSYGGASSYNEQFF
TRBV4-3	TRBD2	CASSHGLASGPFHTQYF
TRBV6-5	NA	CASSYQRNSGNTIYF
TRBV4-1	NA	CASSQGNTRSPSYNEQFF